This entry lists 6 T cell receptor beta chains sequenced from one sample in a study of long-term antiretroviral therapy in people with HIV. With survey level as its setting, the immunoSEQ assay was v3.0. TCRdb keeps only in-frame clones here, not all; method: immunoSEQ multiplex PCR. The sample has around 20,000 clones, 76% seen once. The sequenced sample was unsorted PBMCs, obtained 0.5 years before starting antiretroviral therapy. Receptors were obtained from a man younger than 30 with HIV.

A word on this clone: The sample holds other DNA sequences that translate to the same CDR3. The chain recombines TRBV9 with TRBJ1-5; D remains ambiguous. V lost 0 bases, J lost 2 bases, and 6 bases lay in between. The CDR3 has 14 residues. Germline CDR1 SGDLS, CDR2 YYNGEE. In DNA, the CDR3 is TGTGCCAGCAGCGTAGGGGGTGGCAATCAGCCCCAGCATTTT. It is translated as CASSVGGGNQPQHF.

V gene TRBV19 combines with J gene TRBJ1-1; no definite D call. V gave up 7 bases and J gave up 1 base, with 10 bases separating them. Germline CDR1 reads LNHDA; CDR2 reads SQIVND (reference sequence). The CDR3 has 13 amino acids. In DNA, the CDR3 is TGTGCCAGTAAGGGTTCGGAGAACACTGAAGCTTTCTTT. It encodes CASKGSENTEAFF.

The chain has TRBV19 and TRBJ1-4; 8 bases agree with TRBD1. The CDR3 extends over 14 amino acids. The V gene's germline CDR1 is LNHDA and CDR2 SQIVND (reference sequence). The J segment lost 6 bases and the V segment lost 5 bases, leaving 5 bases of the junction unmatched. CDR3 protein: CASSPDRVDEKLFF. CDR3 bases: TGTGCCAGTAGTCCGGACAGGGTTGATGAAAAACTGTTTTTT.

The J gene is TRBJ2-3, the V gene TRBV28, with D perhaps given as TRBD1 or TRBD2 (5 bases each). Trimming removed 2 bases from V and 0 bases from J, with 15 bases in between. Germline V gene data show CDR1 as MDHEN and CDR2 as SYDVKM. The CDR3 consists of 17 residues. CDR3 nucleotides: TGTGCCAGCAGTTTACCTGACCGGGGCCTTAGCACAGATACGCAGTATTTT. Translated: CASSLPDRGLSTDTQYF.

The gene calls are TRBV5-1 and TRBJ2-7, with D perhaps matching TRBD1 (5 bases). The CDR3 extends over 14 amino acids. The V end was cut by 3 bases, the J end by 4 bases, with 14 bases between. The germline CDR1 and CDR2 sequences are SGHRS and YFSETQ. CDR3 DNA: TGCGCCAGCAGCTCCTGGGGCACCGGATACGAGCAGTACTTC. It encodes CASSSWGTGYEQYF.

V usage is TRBV19 and J usage is TRBJ2-7, with a possible D match to TRBD1 (6 bases). In germline, CDR1 is LNHDA, CDR2 SQIVND (reference sequence). This CDR3 has 15 amino acids. Trimming cost V 0 bases and J 5 bases, with 14 bases left between them. The CDR3 loop reads CASSIEDSGWDEQYF. CDR3 sequence (DNA): TGTGCCAGTAGTATAGAGGACAGCGGATGGGACGAGCAGTACTTC.